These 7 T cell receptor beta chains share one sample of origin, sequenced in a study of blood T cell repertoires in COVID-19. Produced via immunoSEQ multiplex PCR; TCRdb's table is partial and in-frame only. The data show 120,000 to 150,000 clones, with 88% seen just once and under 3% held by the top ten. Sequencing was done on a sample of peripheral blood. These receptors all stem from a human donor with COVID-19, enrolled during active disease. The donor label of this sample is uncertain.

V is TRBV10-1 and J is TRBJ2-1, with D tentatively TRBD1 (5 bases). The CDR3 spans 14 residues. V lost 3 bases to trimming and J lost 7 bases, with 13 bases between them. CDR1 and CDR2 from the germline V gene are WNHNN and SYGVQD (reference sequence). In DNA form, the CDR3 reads TGCGCCAGCAGTGATGTAGGAAGGACAAATGAGCAGTTCTTC. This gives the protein CASSDVGRTNEQFF.

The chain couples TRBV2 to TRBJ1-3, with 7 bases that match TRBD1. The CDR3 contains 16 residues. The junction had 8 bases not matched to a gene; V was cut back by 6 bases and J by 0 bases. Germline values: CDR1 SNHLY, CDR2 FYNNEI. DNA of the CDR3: TGTGCCAGCAGAGAGGCGGGACAGCTCTCTGGAAACACCATATATTTT. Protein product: CASREAGQLSGNTIYF.

This CDR3 reads CASSQEGAYYNEQFF. DNA for the CDR3: TGTGCCAGCAGCCAAGAAGGGGCGTACTACAATGAGCAGTTCTTC. The rearrangement joins TRBV3-1 (or the pseudogene TRBV3-2) to TRBJ2-1; maybe TRBD1 (5 bases). Germline CDR1 is LGHDT and CDR2 is YNNKEL (reference sequence). The V gene lost 0 bases and the J gene lost 3 bases, with 9 bases spanning the gap. The CDR3 has 15 amino acids.

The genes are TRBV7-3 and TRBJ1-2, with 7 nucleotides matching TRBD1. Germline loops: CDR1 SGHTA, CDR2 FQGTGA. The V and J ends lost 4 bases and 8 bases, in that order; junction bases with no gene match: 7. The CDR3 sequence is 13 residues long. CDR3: CASSSRGSEGYTF. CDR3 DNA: TGTGCCAGCAGCTCCAGGGGGTCGGAAGGCTACACCTTC.

This CDR3 is CASSVAGTAIYEQYF. The DNA of the CDR3 is TGTGCCAGCAGCGTAGCTGGGACAGCGATCTACGAGCAGTACTTC. This sequence joins TRBV9 and TRBJ2-7; 7 positions match TRBD1. In germline, CDR1 is SGDLS, CDR2 YYNGEE. This CDR3 spans 15 amino acids. Losses at the gene ends were 0 bases for V and 3 bases for J; bases not matched to a gene: 6.

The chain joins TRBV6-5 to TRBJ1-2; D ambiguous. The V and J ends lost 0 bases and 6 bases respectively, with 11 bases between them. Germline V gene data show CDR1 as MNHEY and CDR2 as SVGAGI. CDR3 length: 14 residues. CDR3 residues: CASSYSYRVNGYTF. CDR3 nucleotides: TGTGCCAGCAGTTACTCGTACCGGGTTAATGGCTACACCTTC.

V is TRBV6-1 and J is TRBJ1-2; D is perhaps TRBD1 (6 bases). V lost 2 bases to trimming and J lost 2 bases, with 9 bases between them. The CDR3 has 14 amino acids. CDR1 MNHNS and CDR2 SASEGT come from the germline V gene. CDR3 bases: TGTGCCAGCAGTGAAACAGGGTCGAACTATGGCTACACCTTC. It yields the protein CASSETGSNYGYTF.